These 19 T cell receptor beta chains originate from one sample sequenced in a study of blood T cell repertoires in COVID-19. Repertoires were generated with immunoSEQ multiplex PCR, while TCRdb's copy carries only in-frame clones and drops some. This sample has roughly 160,000 clones; 80% to 90% occur once, and the top ten carry about 1.9%. Source material: peripheral blood. The source is a woman of 80 years or more with acute or convalescent COVID-19.

This clone was found a few times. This chain connects TRBV3-1 (or the pseudogene TRBV3-2) to TRBJ2-7; 8 nucleotides match TRBD1. The CDR3 contains 16 residues. Germline V gives CDR1 LGHDT, CDR2 YNNKEL (reference sequence). Unmatched junction bases numbered 7, after V lost 3 bases and J lost 0 bases. The CDR3 region has the DNA TGTGCCAGCAGCCAGAGGGGACAGGACAGCTCCTACGAGCAGTACTTC. Amino acids: CASSQRGQDSSYEQYF.

V gene TRBV7-2 combines with J gene TRBJ2-1; the D is unclear. Deletions cut 1 base from V and 7 bases from J, with 5 bases between. This CDR3 has 12 amino acids. CDR1 is SGHTA and CDR2 is FQGNSA in the germline V gene. The CDR3 DNA sequence: TGTGCCAGCAGCTTAGTGACAAATGAGCAGTTCTTC. This translates into CASSLVTNEQFF.

This clone was picked up one time. CDR3 in DNA: TGCGCCAGCAGTTGGGGGGGCCGGGGTCAAGAGACCCAGTACTTC. Residues: CASSWGGRGQETQYF. The chain carries TRBV5-1 and TRBJ2-5, with D possibly matching TRBD2 (7 bases). The CDR3 length is 15 residues. V was cut by 5 bases and J by 2 bases, with 16 bases left in between. Germline CDR1 reads SGHRS; CDR2 reads YFSETQ.

The rearrangement joins TRBV19 to TRBJ2-3, with D tentatively TRBD1 (6 bases). The CDR3 spans 15 residues. Between the trimmed V and J ends, which lost 4 bases and 3 bases, there was a span of 14 bases. Germline CDR1 is LNHDA and CDR2 is SQIVND (reference sequence). Written as DNA, the CDR3 is TGTGCCAGTAGTAGAATAGGGGGAGAAACAGATACGCAGTATTTT. As protein: CASSRIGGETDTQYF.

The J gene is TRBJ1-4, the V gene TRBV9; D is possibly TRBD1 (6 bases). The length of the CDR3 is 15 residues. Germline values: CDR1 SGDLS, CDR2 YYNGEE. Deletions cut 3 bases from V and 6 bases from J, with 15 bases between. For the CDR3, the DNA is TGTGCCAGCAGCGGTCAGGGGAATGAAGATGAAAAACTGTTTTTT. Amino acids: CASSGQGNEDEKLFF.

V is TRBV28 and J is TRBJ1-6; 7 nucleotides align to TRBD1. Per the germline V gene, CDR1 is MDHEN and CDR2 is SYDVKM. V shed 6 bases, J shed 7 bases, and the junction held 6 bases outside the gene matches. There are 14 residues in the CDR3. CDR3 protein: CASRTGTVNSPLHF. As DNA, the CDR3 is TGTGCCAGCAGAACCGGGACAGTCAATTCACCCCTCCACTTT.

The table lists this clone with a count of one. This chain connects TRBV6-2 or TRBV6-3 to TRBJ1-5; D remains ambiguous. The CDR3 length is 14 residues. V lost 2 bases and J 4 bases, leaving 9 bases between the germline ends. CDR1 and CDR2 from the germline V gene are MNHEY and SVGEGT. This chain's CDR3 is CASSYPGMNQPQHF. The CDR3 nucleotides read TGTGCCAGCAGTTACCCCGGGATGAATCAGCCCCAGCATTTT.

V gene TRBV3-1 (or the pseudogene TRBV3-2) combines with J gene TRBJ2-6; the D is unclear. The V end was cut by 4 bases, the J end by 4 bases, with 8 bases between. Germline assignment: CDR1 LGHDT and CDR2 YNNKEL (reference sequence). The CDR3 is 14 residues long. CDR3 DNA sequence: TGTGCCAGCAGCCCGTTTAGAGGGGCCAACGTCCTGACTTTC. Residues: CASSPFRGANVLTF.

This chain joins TRBV7-8 and TRBJ1-1; TRBD1 agrees at 7 bases. J was trimmed by 1 base and V by 5 bases; bases with no gene match: 7. The CDR3 runs to 15 residues. Germline lookup yields CDR1 SGHVS and CDR2 FQNEAQ. CDR3 DNA sequence: TGTGCCAGCAGCCGCTTCGGACAGGCGAACACTGAAGCTTTCTTT. It is translated as CASSRFGQANTEAFF.

A single count supports this clone. Other DNA sequences in this specimen translate into the identical CDR3. As DNA, the CDR3 is TGTGCCACCAGTAGCCTAGCGGGGGGCGAGCAGTTCTTC. Translating gives CATSSLAGGEQFF. The chain carries TRBV24-1 and TRBJ2-1; 11 bases line up with TRBD2. CDR1 KGHDR and CDR2 SFDVKD come from the germline V gene. Losses at the gene ends were 6 bases for V and 10 bases for J; bases not matched to a gene: 4. The CDR3 contains 13 residues.

The gene calls are TRBV10-2 and TRBJ1-5; D not resolved. The CDR3 has 12 residues. V gave up 7 bases and J gave up 3 bases, with 7 bases separating them. The germline gives CDR1 WSHSY, CDR2 SAAADI. Here the CDR3 reads CASKENNQPQHF. As DNA, the CDR3 is TGCGCCAGCAAGGAGAACAATCAGCCCCAGCATTTT.

The chain has TRBV28 and TRBJ1-6; D is perhaps TRBD1 (5 bases). The CDR3 runs 15 residues. V was clipped by 5 bases and J by 9 bases, with 17 bases between them. Germline CDR1 and CDR2: MDHEN and SYDVKM. The DNA for the CDR3 is TGTGCCAGCAGTCTCGGGGGATTAGGGAGTTCACCCCTCCACTTT. Its protein product is CASSLGGLGSSPLHF.

This sequence joins TRBV5-8 and TRBJ2-5; D is possibly TRBD2 (6 bases). The CDR3 runs to 15 residues. Germline V gives CDR1 SGHTS, CDR2 YDEGEE. Trimming took off 2 bases at V and 5 bases at J, with 16 bases between the two ends. The CDR3: CASSFPRGGTETQYF. For the CDR3, the DNA is TGTGCCAGCAGCTTCCCAAGAGGAGGGACGGAGACCCAGTACTTC. Full variable domain (missing parts from reference TRBV5-8 and TRBJ2-5): EAGVTQSPTHLIKTRGQQATLRCSPISGHTSVYWYQQALGLGLQFLLWYDEGEERNRGNFPPRFSGRQFPNYSSELNVNALELEDSALYLCASSFPRGGTETQYFGPGTRLLVL.

The chain couples TRBV30 to TRBJ2-2; TRBD2 aligns across 7 bases. Looked up from germline, CDR1 is GTSNPN and CDR2 is SVGIG (reference sequence). V dropped 0 bases and J dropped 1; count of bases not matched to a gene: 14. This CDR3 spans 19 amino acids. CDR3 sequence: CAWSVLHGAPSGNTGELFF. CDR3 sequence (DNA): TGTGCCTGGAGTGTACTACATGGGGCGCCTAGCGGGAACACCGGGGAGCTGTTTTTT. The full variable domain, in which reference TRBV30 and TRBJ2-2 provide the parts outside the CDR3, is SQTIHQWPATLVQPVGSPLSLECTVEGTSNPNLYWYRQAAGRGLQLLFYSVGIGQISSEVPQNLSASRPQDRQFILSSKKLLLSDSGFYLCAWSVLHGAPSGNTGELFFGEGSRLTVL.

Notes on this clone: Other DNA sequences in the same sample also yield this CDR3. The chain has TRBV6-5 and TRBJ1-1; D gene unclear. Trimming cost V 8 bases and J 7 bases, with 11 bases left between them. Per the germline V gene, CDR1 is MNHEY and CDR2 is SVGAGI. There are 11 residues in the CDR3. The CDR3 is CASHDTFEAFF. The DNA for the CDR3 is TGTGCCAGCCACGACACCTTTGAAGCTTTCTTT.

In DNA, the CDR3 is TGTGCCATCAGTGATGGACAGACCACCAACTATGGCTACACCTTC. It specifies CAISDGQTTNYGYTF. J is TRBJ1-2 and V is TRBV10-3, with a weak D call TRBD1 (6 bases). CDR3 length: 15 amino acids. CDR1 is ENHRY, CDR2 SYGVKD, per germline. V was shortened by 3 bases and J by 2 bases, with 13 bases between the two germline ends.

V is TRBV7-2 and J is TRBJ1-3, with D perhaps TRBD1 (5 bases). The V end lost 6 bases, the J end lost 3 bases, and 15 bases lay between the germline ends. Per the germline V gene, CDR1 is SGHTA and CDR2 is FQGNSA. CDR3 size: 15 residues. CDR3 in amino acids: CASSLRGGSGNTIYF. The CDR3 coding sequence is TGTGCCAGCAGTCTCCGGGGGGGAAGTGGAAACACCATATATTTT.

J is TRBJ2-3 and V is TRBV18; D unresolved. The CDR3 has 14 residues. The V end lost 3 bases, the J end lost 4 bases, and 11 bases lay between the germline ends. Germline CDR1 is KGHSH and CDR2 is LQKENI. The CDR3 spells CASSPGPGSDTQYF. DNA of the CDR3: TGTGCCAGCTCACCTGGCCCCGGGTCAGATACGCAGTATTTT. Based on the CDR3 plus reference TRBV18 and TRBJ2-3, the full variable domain is NAGVMQNPRHLVRRRGQEARLRCSPMKGHSHVYWYRQLPEEGLKFMVYLQKENIIDESGMPKERFSAEFPKEGPSILRIQQVVRGDSAAYFCASSPGPGSDTQYFGPGTRLTVL.

This clone came up a few times. The V gene is TRBV6-6, the J gene TRBJ2-2, with 7 bases that match TRBD1. The CDR3 runs to 17 residues. Germline values: CDR1 MNHNY, CDR2 SVGAGI (reference sequence). J gave up 7 bases and V 5 bases, and 16 bases lay outside the gene matches. The CDR3 nucleotides read TGTGCCAGCAGTCCGCTATTCACAGGGGATATCCGCGGGGAGCTGTTTTTT. This translates into CASSPLFTGDIRGELFF.